Following are 21 T cell receptor beta chains from one sample sequenced in a study of T cells in localized non-small cell lung cancer. This table comes from immunoSEQ multiplex PCR, and its TCRdb copy is limited to in-frame clones, with some not included. The sample includes 35,000 to 50,000 clones, more than 75% of them seen just once. The sample consisted of peripheral blood, taken before any cancer treatment. The receptors here all came from a man aged 40-75 years with stage I lung adenocarcinoma.

On this clone itself: A read error may produce the germline difference seen at one junction end. The chain is built from TRBV7-7 and TRBJ1-1, with D uncertain. The CDR3 is 13 residues long. Germline CDR1 is SSHAT and CDR2 is FNYEAQ (reference sequence). The CDR3 spells CASSLEANAEAFF. The CDR3 region has the DNA TGTGCTAGCAGCTTAGAAGCAAACGCTGAAGCTTTCTTT.

This chain joins TRBV6-5 and TRBJ1-1; the match to TRBD1 covers 9 bases. This CDR3 has 13 residues. V dropped 4 bases and J dropped 4; count of bases not matched to a gene: 1. Germline-derived CDR1 and CDR2 are MNHEY and SVGAGI. CDR3 nucleotide sequence: TGTGCCAGCAGTTGGGGACAGGGCACTGAAGCTTTCTTT. Translation: CASSWGQGTEAFF.

J is TRBJ1-2 and V is TRBV29-1, with 7 bases matching TRBD1. The V segment lost 6 bases and the J segment 4 bases; nucleotides outside the gene matches: 5. Germline V lookup: CDR1 SQVTM, CDR2 ANQGSEA. This CDR3 region has 12 residues. The CDR3 here is CSVGDSTYGYTF. CDR3 nucleotide sequence: TGCAGCGTGGGGGACAGTACCTATGGCTACACCTTC. Complete variable domain (other parts from reference TRBV29-1 and TRBJ1-2): SAVISQKPSRDICQRGTSLTIQCQVDSQVTMMFWYRQQPGQSLTLIATANQGSEATYESGFVIDKFPISRPNLTFSTLTVSNMSPEDSSIYLCSVGDSTYGYTFGSGTRLTVV.

The CDR3 bases are TGTGCCAGCAGCTTAACAGGTTCCACAGATACGCAGTATTTT. Its translation: CASSLTGSTDTQYF. J is TRBJ2-3 and V is TRBV7-9, with D perhaps matching TRBD1 (5 bases). Deletions cut 2 bases from V and 2 bases from J, with 8 bases between. This CDR3 has 14 residues. CDR1 and CDR2 (germline): SEHNR, FQNEAQ (reference sequence). Drawing the rest from reference TRBV7-9 and TRBJ2-3, the complete variable domain is DTGVSQNPRHKITKRGQNVTFRCDPISEHNRLYWYRQTLGQGPEFLTYFQNEAQLEKSRLLSDRFSAERPKGSFSTLEIQRTEQGDSAMYLCASSLTGSTDTQYFGPGTRLTVL.

V and J are TRBV18 and TRBJ2-7; D is undetermined. The CDR3 is 12 residues long. The germline gives CDR1 KGHSH, CDR2 LQKENI. Trimming pared 3 bases from V and 1 base from J, leaving 4 bases between. CDR3 sequence (DNA): TGTGCCAGCTCACCTTCATCCTACGAGCAGTACTTC. The encoded protein is CASSPSSYEQYF.

The chain carries TRBV5-1 and TRBJ2-5; TRBD2 matches at 10 bases. Judging by the DNA end, TRBJ2-7 fits better; the J call may be wrong. CDR1 is SGHRS, CDR2 YFSETQ, per germline. There are 15 residues in the CDR3. This CDR3 is CASSLDGTSVHEQYF. The DNA of the CDR3 is TGCGCCAGCAGCTTGGACGGGACTAGCGTCCACGAGCAGTACTTC.

The chain is built from TRBV9 and TRBJ1-3; no clear D gene. This CDR3 has 17 residues. Trimming stripped 3 bases from V and 0 bases from J, with 16 bases between. Looked up from germline, CDR1 is SGDLS and CDR2 is YYNGEE. In nucleotides, the CDR3 is TGTGCCAGCAGCGCCTCCTATAGTGGTAACTCTGGAAACACCATATATTTT. It yields the protein CASSASYSGNSGNTIYF.

V gene TRBV4-3 combines with J gene TRBJ2-3; the match to TRBD1 covers 7 bases. The CDR3 extends over 15 amino acids. The trim removed 1 base at V and 4 bases at J, leaving 5 bases unmatched. Germline values: CDR1 LGHNA, CDR2 YSLEER. The CDR3 is CASSQVGQGADTQYF. CDR3 nucleotide sequence: TGCGCCAGCAGCCAAGTGGGGCAGGGGGCAGATACGCAGTATTTT.

This chain uses TRBV19 with TRBJ1-2; TRBD1 agrees at 7 bases. Germline V gives CDR1 LNHDA, CDR2 SQIVND (reference sequence). Trimming took 6 bases from V and 4 from J; bases not matched to a gene: 5. The length of the CDR3 is 13 residues. This CDR3 is CASRRQGLYGYTF. Written as DNA, the CDR3 is TGTGCCAGTAGACGACAGGGACTCTATGGCTACACCTTC.

The chain carries TRBV7-8 and TRBJ1-2; no clear D. Trimming removed 5 bases from V and 1 base from J, with 8 bases in between. From germline, CDR1 is SGHVS and CDR2 FQNEAQ. The CDR3 spans 13 residues. The CDR3 DNA reads as TGTGCCAGCAGCGAGGAGATTAACTATGGCTACACCTTC. Translation gives CASSEEINYGYTF.

V and J are TRBV19 and TRBJ2-7; D assignment may be TRBD1 or TRBD2 (5 bases each). The CDR3 runs to 13 residues. CDR1 and CDR2 (germline): LNHDA, SQIVND (reference sequence). V gave up 1 base and J gave up 7 bases, with 11 bases separating them. Written as DNA, the CDR3 is TGTGCCAGTAGTATAGTCCAGGGACGGGAGCAGTACTTC. Translated: CASSIVQGREQYF.

This chain connects TRBV27 to TRBJ2-7; TRBD1 agrees at 8 bases. This CDR3 is 14 amino acids long. V gave up 3 bases and J gave up 3 bases; unmatched junction bases: 4. The germline gives CDR1 MNHEY, CDR2 SMNVEV (reference sequence). The CDR3 loop reads CASSFEDRVYEQYF. DNA of the CDR3: TGTGCCAGCAGTTTCGAGGACAGGGTCTACGAGCAGTACTTC.

CDR3 bases: TGTGCCACCAGCAGAGATCGGGGAGACACCATATATTTT. Amino acid sequence: CATSRDRGDTIYF. V is TRBV15 and J is TRBJ1-3; D is ambiguous. Between the trimmed V and J ends, which lost 0 bases and 8 bases, there was a span of 8 bases. This CDR3 has 13 residues. CDR1 is LNHNV, CDR2 YYDKDF, per germline (reference sequence).

This chain joins TRBV7-9 and TRBJ2-7; possible D gene TRBD2, 6 bases. Trimming left V 5 bases short and J 5 bases short, with 25 bases between. The CDR3 is made up of 17 amino acids. Germline V gene sequence: CDR1 SEHNR, CDR2 FQNEAQ (reference sequence). As DNA, the CDR3 is TGTGCCAGCAGCCCATCGCCTAGCCCCGCGGGATCTCACGAGCAGTACTTC. Encoded protein: CASSPSPSPAGSHEQYF.

The chain has TRBV5-1 and TRBJ2-1; D is uncertain. Germline V gives CDR1 SGHRS, CDR2 YFSETQ. The CDR3 has 12 residues. The V and J ends lost 2 bases and 7 bases respectively, with 7 bases between them. The chain's CDR3 is CASSLWGNEQFF. The CDR3 DNA reads TGCGCCAGCAGCTTATGGGGAAATGAGCAGTTCTTC.

This clone was found a few times. The rearrangement joins TRBV18 to TRBJ2-1; no reliable D call. CDR3 length equals 17 residues. The V and J ends lost 3 bases and 0 bases respectively, with 15 bases between them. Germline values: CDR1 KGHSH, CDR2 LQKENI. The CDR3, as DNA: TGTGCCAGCTCACCTTATGATCCAAGGAGCTCCTACAATGAGCAGTTCTTC. It translates to CASSPYDPRSSYNEQFF.

V and J are TRBV5-1 and TRBJ2-3; D remains unclear. The germline V gene has CDR1 SGHRS and CDR2 YFSETQ. This CDR3 comprises 14 residues. The germline V and J ends were trimmed by 0 bases and 3 bases, with 8 bases remaining between them. The CDR3 DNA sequence: TGCGCCAGCAGCTTGGAGACTGGTACAGATACGCAGTATTTT. Its protein is CASSLETGTDTQYF.

The chain joins TRBV9 to TRBJ2-7, with D possibly being TRBD2 (6 bases). V was pared by 4 bases and J by 2 bases, with 16 bases between. Germline V gene sequence: CDR1 SGDLS, CDR2 YYNGEE. The CDR3 totals 15 residues. The CDR3 coding sequence is TGTGCCAGCAGCCCCCATGAGGGGAGGACCTACGAGCAGTACTTC. The encoded protein is CASSPHEGRTYEQYF.

The chain joins TRBV5-1 to TRBJ2-1, with 7 bases aligning to TRBD2. The V gene's germline CDR1 is SGHRS and CDR2 YFSETQ. Unmatched junction bases numbered 1, after V lost 3 bases and J lost 1 base. The CDR3 length is 14 residues. CDR3 DNA sequence: TGCGCCAGCAGCTCGGGACTATCCTACAATGAGCAGTTCTTC. It is translated as CASSSGLSYNEQFF.

The chain combines TRBV2 with TRBJ2-5; TRBD1 matches 8 bases. After removal of 6 bases from V and 5 bases from J, the junction contained 2 bases not matched to a gene. Germline V gene sequence: CDR1 SNHLY, CDR2 FYNNEI. The CDR3 loop spans 12 amino acids. The CDR3 DNA reads as TGTGCCAGCAGGGACAGGGTGGAGACCCAGTACTTC. Translated, it gives CASRDRVETQYF.

The CDR3 nucleotides read TGTGCCAGCAGCCTCCCGGGACTAGAGGGCTACACCTTC. Translated, it gives CASSLPGLEGYTF. V usage is TRBV28 and J usage is TRBJ1-2, with D possibly TRBD1 on 5 matching bases. Germline CDR1 MDHEN, CDR2 SYDVKM. V lost 6 bases and J 8 bases, leaving 16 bases between the germline ends. This CDR3 is 13 amino acids long.